The sequence of this T cell receptor (beta chain) was determined in a study of technical replicates of blood from a few donors. TCRdb's copy holds only in-frame clones and misses some; the assay was immunoSEQ multiplex PCR. The table has under 95,000 clones, just under 95% seen once. This CDR3 contains 11 residues. The germline CDR1 and CDR2 sequences are SGDLS and YYNGEE. V lost 0 bases and J 9 bases, leaving 6 bases between the germline ends. This clone was seen a handful of times. Sequencing was performed on T cells isolated from PBMCs. This receptor was taken from a human donor in good health. This chain uses TRBV9 with TRBJ1-2; D not resolved. As DNA, the CDR3 is TGTGCCAGCAGCGTAGACCTACGCTACACCTTC. Translated: CASSVDLRYTF.